A single sample gave rise to the 19 T cell receptor beta chains below, sequenced in a study of technical replicates of blood from a handful of donors. Here immunoSEQ multiplex PCR was the method, and the copy in TCRdb shows in-frame clones only, minus some. The sample includes 60,000 to 90,000 clones, roughly 89% seen only once; the top ten take approximately 0.36%. The sequencing sample was made of T cells isolated from PBMCs. The receptors come from a human donor in good health.

The chain has TRBV7-3 and TRBJ1-1; no clear D gene. V was trimmed by 2 bases and J by 1 base, leaving 11 bases between them. Germline values: CDR1 SGHTA, CDR2 FQGTGA. This CDR3 contains 15 residues. CDR3: CASSLGGNGNTEAFF. The CDR3 DNA sequence: TGTGCCAGCAGCTTAGGAGGCAATGGGAACACTGAAGCTTTCTTT.

The chain uses TRBV30 and TRBJ1-1; 8 bases fit TRBD1. Germline V lookup: CDR1 GTSNPN, CDR2 SVGIG (reference sequence). Trimming took 2 bases from V and 6 from J; bases not matched to a gene: 14. There are 16 residues in the CDR3. CDR3 region: CAWSKEYDRGEPEAFF. Written as DNA, the CDR3 is TGTGCCTGGAGTAAGGAATATGACAGGGGAGAACCTGAAGCTTTCTTT. The whole variable domain, remainder taken from reference TRBV30 and TRBJ1-1, is SQTIHQWPATLVQPVGSPLSLECTVEGTSNPNLYWYRQAAGRGLQLLFYSVGIGQISSEVPQNLSASRPQDRQFILSSKKLLLSDSGFYLCAWSKEYDRGEPEAFFGQGTRLTVV.

The chain recombines TRBV27 with TRBJ1-3; 7 bases align to TRBD1. Germline CDR1 reads MNHEY; CDR2 reads SMNVEV (reference sequence). V lost 1 base to trimming and J lost 6 bases; unmatched junction nucleotides: 6. The CDR3 is made up of 15 amino acids. Here the CDR3 DNA reads TGTGCCAGCAGTTTATTATCACAGGGGTTAAACACCATATATTTT. Translated, it gives CASSLLSQGLNTIYF.

The chain joins TRBV4-1 to TRBJ2-7; 14 bases map to TRBD2. After removal of 5 bases from V and 1 base from J, the junction contained 4 bases not matched to a gene. The CDR3 length is 16 residues. CDR1 and CDR2 (germline): MGHRA, YSYEKL. The CDR3 coding sequence is TGCGCCAGCAGCTCCGGGACTAGCGGGGGATCCTACGAGCAGTACTTC. It is translated as CASSSGTSGGSYEQYF.

This clone was detected only a few times. This sequence joins TRBV7-2 and TRBJ2-2, with TRBD2 identical over 10 bases. Germline V gene lookup returns CDR1 SGHTA and CDR2 FQGNSA. The J segment lost 1 base and the V segment lost 5 bases, leaving 4 bases of the junction unmatched. The CDR3 is made up of 16 amino acids. The CDR3 region is CASSPAGGRNTGELFF. For the CDR3, the DNA is TGTGCCAGCAGCCCAGCGGGAGGGAGGAACACCGGGGAGCTGTTTTTT. Full variable domain (remainder filled in from reference TRBV7-2 and TRBJ2-2): GAGVSQSPSNKVTEKGKDVELRCDPISGHTALYWYRQSLGQGLEFLIYFQGNSAPDKSGLPSDRFSAERTGGSVSTLTIQRTQQEDSAVYLCASSPAGGRNTGELFFGEGSRLTVL.

The chain has TRBV11-3 and TRBJ2-6, with D perhaps TRBD2 (6 bases). CDR3 size: 13 residues. V lost 5 bases and J 9 bases, leaving 11 bases between the germline ends. CDR1 SGHNT and CDR2 YENEEA come from the germline V gene. Written as DNA, the CDR3 is TGTGCCAGCAGCCCGACTAGGGACAACGTCCTGACTTTC. The encoded protein is CASSPTRDNVLTF.

The genes are TRBV11-2 and TRBJ2-7; TRBD1 agrees at 7 bases. CDR1 is SGHAT and CDR2 is FQNNGV in the germline V gene. V lost 3 bases and J lost 2; bases outside the gene matches: 1. The CDR3 totals 13 residues. The CDR3 spells CASSLTGPYEQYF. In DNA form, the CDR3 reads TGTGCCAGCAGCTTGACAGGGCCCTACGAGCAGTACTTC.

This clone was picked up one time. The chain recombines TRBV30 with TRBJ2-7, with TRBD2 as a possible D gene (6 bases). Germline loops: CDR1 GTSNPN, CDR2 SVGIG (reference sequence). V lost 4 bases and J lost 5, with 15 bases in between. This CDR3 is 13 amino acids long. This CDR3 reads CAWNIAVRDEQYF. The CDR3 DNA is TGTGCCTGGAATATAGCGGTCCGCGACGAGCAGTACTTC.

V gene TRBV7-3 combines with J gene TRBJ2-2, with TRBD2 as a possible D gene (5 bases). Trimming cost V 2 bases and J 3 bases, with 19 bases left between them. The CDR3 is made up of 18 amino acids. Germline V gives CDR1 SGHTA, CDR2 FQGTGA. CDR3 DNA: TGTGCCAGCAGCTTATTCGGGCCTAGCTCGAGAGACACCGGGGAGCTGTTTTTT. Protein product: CASSLFGPSSRDTGELFF.

This chain connects TRBV7-6 to TRBJ2-1; 8 bases agree with TRBD2. The V gene end was trimmed by 2 bases and the J gene end by 3 bases; junction bases not matched to a gene: 3. This CDR3 spans 15 amino acids. Germline loops: CDR1 SGHVS, CDR2 FNYEAQ. CDR3 loop: CASSLRLAGYNEQFF. The CDR3 DNA reads as TGTGCCAGCAGCTTACGCCTAGCGGGCTACAATGAGCAGTTCTTC. The whole variable domain, filled in from reference TRBV7-6 and TRBJ2-1, reads GAGVSQSPRYKVTKRGQDVALRCDPISGHVSLYWYRQALGQGPEFLTYFNYEAQQDKSGLPNDRFSAERPEGSISTLTIQRTEQRDSAMYRCASSLRLAGYNEQFFGPGTRLTVL.

The chain has TRBV2 and TRBJ1-3; perhaps TRBD1 as D (6 bases). V dropped 5 bases and J dropped 4 bases, with 12 bases sitting between them. The CDR3 contains 14 residues. Germline V CDR1 and CDR2: SNHLY, FYNNEI. CDR3 bases: TGTGCCAGCAGTAAAACAGGGAAGGGAAACACCATATATTTT. This codes for CASSKTGKGNTIYF. Supplemented by reference TRBV2 and TRBJ1-3, the full variable domain reads EPEVTQTPSHQVTQMGQEVILRCVPISNHLYFYWYRQILGQKVEFLVSFYNNEISEKSEIFDDQFSVERPDGSNFTLKIRSTKLEDSAMYFCASSKTGKGNTIYFGEGSWLTVV.

The V gene is TRBV30, the J gene TRBJ2-1, with 8 bases that match TRBD2. V was clipped by 4 bases and J by 7 bases; unmatched bases: 6. Germline CDR1 reads GTSNPN; CDR2 reads SVGIG (reference sequence). This CDR3 has 13 amino acids. The CDR3 sequence: CAWTSGSSNEQFF. As DNA, the CDR3 is TGTGCCTGGACCAGCGGGAGCTCTAATGAGCAGTTCTTC.

The chain couples TRBV2 to TRBJ2-5; D not resolved. CDR1 is SNHLY, CDR2 FYNNEI, per germline. Trimming shortened V by 8 bases and J by 5 bases, and 18 bases separated the two germline ends. There are 14 residues in the CDR3. CDR3 coding DNA: TGTGCCAGCTTGATTGACAAGGTTCGGGAGACCCAGTACTTC. Translated, it gives CASLIDKVRETQYF. Supplemented by reference TRBV2 and TRBJ2-5, the full variable domain reads EPEVTQTPSHQVTQMGQEVILRCVPISNHLYFYWYRQILGQKVEFLVSFYNNEISEKSEIFDDQFSVERPDGSNFTLKIRSTKLEDSAMYFCASLIDKVRETQYFGPGTRLLVL.

The genes are TRBV27 and TRBJ2-5, with unresolved D. Trimming took off 0 bases at V and 1 base at J, with 6 bases between the two ends. The CDR3 has 14 amino acids. Looked up from germline, CDR1 is MNHEY and CDR2 is SMNVEV (reference sequence). The CDR3: CASSLSLLQETQYF. As DNA, the CDR3 is TGTGCCAGCAGTTTATCATTACTCCAAGAGACCCAGTACTTC.

This clone was found once. V and J are TRBV11-2 and TRBJ2-1; D unresolved. Germline loops: CDR1 SGHAT, CDR2 FQNNGV. The CDR3 totals 13 residues. Trimming left V 1 base short and J 7 bases short, with 8 bases between. The CDR3 loop reads CASSLVGKNEQFF. DNA for the CDR3: TGTGCCAGCAGCTTAGTCGGTAAGAATGAGCAGTTCTTC.

This rearrangement joins TRBV29-1 to TRBJ1-4; 7 nucleotides agree with TRBD1. CDR1 is SQVTM, CDR2 ANQGSEA, per germline. The CDR3 loop spans 13 amino acids. V shed 6 bases and J 8 bases; nucleotides not matched to a gene: 9. The CDR3 sequence: CSVSTGIGEKLFF. The CDR3 bases are TGCAGCGTCTCGACAGGGATTGGAGAAAAACTGTTTTTT.

This chain uses TRBV19 with TRBJ2-7; 9 nucleotides align to TRBD1. The V gene end was trimmed by 1 base and the J gene end by 3 bases; junction bases not matched to a gene: 4. This CDR3 is 15 amino acids long. Germline V CDR1 and CDR2: LNHDA, SQIVND (reference sequence). Here the CDR3 DNA reads TGTGCCAGTAGTATAGCCGGGACAGGGTTCTACGAGCAGTACTTC. Translated, it gives CASSIAGTGFYEQYF. Full variable domain (outside the CDR3, taken from reference TRBV19 and TRBJ2-7): DGGITQSPKYLFRKEGQNVTLSCEQNLNHDAMYWYRQDPGQGLRLIYYSQIVNDFQKGDIAEGYSVSREKKESFPLTVTSAQKNPTAFYLCASSIAGTGFYEQYFGPGTRLTVT.

The genes are TRBV19 and TRBJ2-1; 12 bases are shared with TRBD2. The CDR3 has 16 residues. The V and J ends lost 5 bases and 4 bases, in that order; junction bases with no gene match: 6. From germline, CDR1 is LNHDA and CDR2 SQIVND (reference sequence). DNA of the CDR3: TGTGCCAGTAGTTCGTTTCTAGCGGGAGGGTACAATGAGCAGTTCTTC. It codes for CASSSFLAGGYNEQFF.

The V gene is TRBV5-1, the J gene TRBJ1-4; D is unresolved. The V end was cut by 0 bases, the J end by 0 bases, with 9 bases between. The V gene's germline CDR1 is SGHRS and CDR2 YFSETQ. The CDR3 is 16 residues long. CDR3: CASSLGQPATNEKLFF. The DNA of the CDR3 is TGCGCCAGCAGCTTGGGACAACCTGCAACTAATGAAAAACTGTTTTTT.